This entry lists 8 T cell receptor beta chains sequenced from one sample in a study of tumor and adjacent non-tumor tissue in lung cancer. Three rounds of nested PCR, following a modified ARM-PCR protocol, produced the TCRbeta library. TCRdb reprocessed the multiplex PCR reads via MiXCR and lists one record per CDR3 protein. The sample lists 60,000 to 95,000 distinct CDR3 sequences, over 75% occurring once. This sample's RNA came from whole unsorted tissue. The sequenced sample consisted of lung tumor tissue. The receptor set was obtained from a woman aged 45 to 65 with non-small cell lung cancer.

A single count supports this clonotype. The conserved phenylalanine or tryptophan is not found at the CDR3 terminus, so this likely reflects a read error. CDR3 region: CASSSLAEAGEPDTQYL. The CDR3, as DNA: TGTGCCAGCAGTTCGTTAGCGGAAGCGGGTGAGCCAGATACGCAGTATCTT. This rearrangement joins TRBV11-2 to TRBJ2-3; possible D gene TRBD2, 6 bases. CDR3 length: 17 residues. Germline V gene data show CDR1 as SGHAT and CDR2 as FQNNGV. The germline V and J ends were trimmed by 6 bases and 4 bases, with 23 bases remaining between them.

Many counts were recorded for this clonotype. The J gene is TRBJ1-4, the V gene TRBV7-8; 9 nucleotides line up with TRBD1. V was clipped by 4 bases and J by 7 bases; unmatched bases: 7. This CDR3 is 15 amino acids long. Germline V gene lookup returns CDR1 SGHVS and CDR2 FQNEAQ. In nucleotides, the CDR3 is TGTGCCAGCAGCTCGACCTCGGGACAGGGTGAAAAACTGTTTTTT. Its translation: CASSSTSGQGEKLFF.

The chain carries TRBV6-1 and TRBJ2-7, with D uncertain. Germline CDR1 MNHNS, CDR2 SASEGT. CDR3 length equals 16 residues. The CDR3 spells CVNSGHIARGAYEQYF. CDR3 coding DNA: TGTGTCAACAGTGGCCACATAGCCCGAGGTGCCTACGAGCAGTACTTC.

This clonotype has a single count. The genes are TRBV1 and TRBJ2-1; whether TRBD2, the table's D call, matches the DNA was not checked. TRBV1 is annotated as a pseudogene. The CDR3 is 15 amino acids. CDR3: CTSSLKREHYYERFF. Here the CDR3 DNA reads TGCACCAGCAGCCTTAAGCGGGAGCATTACTATGAGCGGTTCTTC.

The chain uses TRBV11-2 and TRBJ2-7, with D perhaps given as TRBD1 or TRBD2 (5 bases each). CDR3 size: 14 residues. Germline CDR1 is SGHAT and CDR2 is FQNNGV. V was cut by 11 bases and J by 4 bases, with 21 bases left in between. The CDR3 sequence: CAASLVIGTYEQYF. The CDR3 DNA is TGTGCCGCCAGCTTAGTAATCGGGACGTACGAGCAGTACTTC.

In the case of this clonotype: One end of the junction is discordant with germline, which a read error may explain. The rearrangement uses TRBV6-1 and TRBJ2-6; the D gene is possibly TRBD2 (6 bases). The CDR3 spans 14 residues. Looked up from germline, CDR1 is MNHNS and CDR2 is SASEGT. The CDR3 region is CASSERDCSNVQTF. The DNA of the CDR3 is TGTGCCAGCAGTGAAAGGGACTGCTCCAACGTCCAGACTTTC.

This clonotype appeared a single time. Given the absence of the conserved phenylalanine or tryptophan at the CDR3 end, a read error is likely. This chain joins TRBV4-2 and TRBJ2-7; possibly TRBD1 or TRBD2 for D (5 bases each). The germline V gene has CDR1 LGHNA and CDR2 YNFKEQ. The V end lost 8 bases, the J end lost 4 bases, and 21 bases lay between the germline ends. The CDR3 has 15 residues. The DNA for the CDR3 is TGTGCCAGCGGCCCGTCCGGGATAGGGGCGTACGAGCAGTACTTG. Protein sequence: CASGPSGIGAYEQYL.

The chain is built from TRBV11-3 and TRBJ2-5; D uncertain. The length of the CDR3 is 15 residues. Germline V gene data show CDR1 as SGHNT and CDR2 as YENEEA. The V end was cut by 10 bases, the J end by 5 bases, with 23 bases between. The CDR3 spells CANSLGYSAGETQYF. For the CDR3, the DNA is TGTGCCAATAGCTTAGGTTACTCCGCCGGGGAGACCCAGTACTTC.